These 8 T cell receptor beta chains came from one sample sequenced in a study of CD8 T cells in ankylosing spondylitis. TCRdb called the 5' RACE reads again in MiXCR, with one record for every CDR3 protein. The sample includes 40,000 to 50,000 distinct CDR3 sequences, 4% of them seen just once. The sample comprised blood, either unsorted or a sorted T cell fraction (not recorded which). These TCRs come from a female donor with ankylosing spondylitis or in good health (not recorded which).

Many counts were recorded for this clonotype. The chain couples TRBV9 to TRBJ1-1, with D perhaps matching TRBD1 (6 bases). The CDR3 extends over 15 amino acids. Germline CDR1 is SGDLS and CDR2 is YYNGEE. V was trimmed by 4 bases and J by 1 base, leaving 14 bases between them. CDR3 loop: CASSPRWGANTEAFF. The CDR3 nucleotides read TGTGCCAGCAGCCCCCGGTGGGGGGCGAACACTGAAGCTTTCTTT.

Ten or more counts support this clonotype. V and J are TRBV9 and TRBJ2-2; possible D gene TRBD1, 5 bases. Germline V gene data show CDR1 as SGDLS and CDR2 as YYNGEE. Trimming pared 0 bases from V and 0 bases from J, leaving 9 bases between. The CDR3 is 16 residues long. The CDR3 DNA sequence: TGTGCCAGCAGCGTAGCCGGCAGGGCGAACACCGGGGAGCTGTTTTTT. Encoded protein: CASSVAGRANTGELFF.

Many counts were recorded for this clonotype. This chain connects TRBV9 to TRBJ2-1, with 8 bases that match TRBD1. The CDR3 loop spans 14 amino acids. After removal of 3 bases from V and 3 bases from J, the junction contained 2 bases not matched to a gene. Germline V lookup: CDR1 SGDLS, CDR2 YYNGEE. The CDR3 nucleotides are TGTGCCAGCAGCGAGGACAGGGTCTACAATGAGCAGTTCTTC. Translating it yields CASSEDRVYNEQFF.

Many counts were recorded for this clonotype. The rearrangement links TRBV9 to TRBJ2-1; D is undetermined. CDR1 is SGDLS and CDR2 is YYNGEE in the germline V gene. The ends were cut back, 0 bases at V and 8 bases at J, with 12 bases in the middle. This CDR3 is 14 amino acids long. The CDR3 DNA is TGTGCCAGCAGCGTAGATGAGGTCGTCCATGAGCAGTTCTTC. Its translation: CASSVDEVVHEQFF. The variable domain in full, with the rest retrieved from reference TRBV9 and TRBJ2-1, is DSGVTQTPKHLITATGQRVTLRCSPRSGDLSVYWYQQSLDQGLQFLIQYYNGEERAKGNILERFSAQQFPDLHSELNLSSLELGDSALYFCASSVDEVVHEQFFGPGTRLTVL.

This clonotype was counted many times. The chain is built from TRBV9 and TRBJ2-7; 12 nucleotides match TRBD1. The J segment lost 1 base and the V segment lost 2 bases, leaving 10 bases of the junction unmatched. CDR3 length: 18 amino acids. Germline CDR1 reads SGDLS; CDR2 reads YYNGEE. As DNA, the CDR3 is TGTGCCAGCAGCGTGGGTAGGGGGACAGGGGGCCAATCCTACGAGCAGTACTTC. Residues: CASSVGRGTGGQSYEQYF.

J is TRBJ2-1 and V is TRBV9; perhaps TRBD1 as D (6 bases). Trimming stripped 2 bases from V and 4 bases from J, with 13 bases between. This CDR3 comprises 15 residues. CDR1 SGDLS and CDR2 YYNGEE come from the germline V gene. CDR3 sequence: CASSVEGQTYNEQFF. The CDR3 DNA follows: TGTGCCAGCAGCGTGGAAGGACAGACATACAATGAGCAGTTCTTC.

In this sample, this clonotype turned up many times. The CDR3 spells CASRASSGGTNEQFF. As DNA, the CDR3 is TGTGCCAGCAGGGCATCTAGCGGGGGGACCAATGAGCAGTTCTTC. The rearrangement joins TRBV9 to TRBJ2-1, with 11 bases lining up with TRBD2. Germline CDR1 is SGDLS and CDR2 is YYNGEE. The CDR3 consists of 15 residues. V trimming: 5 bases; J trimming: 6 bases; junction bases outside the gene matches: 7.

This clonotype was seen only a few times. The chain has TRBV9 and TRBJ1-2; D may be TRBD1 (5 bases). This CDR3 comprises 15 residues. Germline CDR1 and CDR2: SGDLS and YYNGEE. Trimming shortened V by 0 bases and J by 0 bases, and 9 bases separated the two germline ends. The CDR3 DNA follows: TGTGCCAGCAGCGTAGACGGGGGAGCTAACTATGGCTACACCTTC. Amino acid sequence: CASSVDGGANYGYTF.